The clone carrying this T cell receptor (beta chain) showed up just a few times. Antigen unknown. V lost 7 bases and J lost 1; bases outside the gene matches: 5. The CDR3 spans 14 residues. CDR1 and CDR2 from the germline V gene are LNHDA and SQIVND (reference sequence). PCR was performed using 60 Vbeta and 13 Jbeta primers. Using immunoSEQ multiplex PCR, the repertoire was profiled, and TCRdb retains in-frame clones only, with some absent. The table shows roughly 100,000 clones, with around 9.6% occurring only once. This sample is drawn from a study of cytomegalovirus exposure and HLA in healthy donors. Notes on the study in general: Highly shared variants forming one cluster were likely a sequencing artifact.

The sequenced sample was PBMCs. The origin of this receptor is a man between 50 and 59 years old in good health and CMV-seropositive. V gene TRBV19 combines with J gene TRBJ1-1; 8 bases agree with TRBD1. The CDR3 DNA is TGTGCCAGTACCTGGACAGGGACGAACACTGAAGCTTTCTTT. Amino acid sequence: CASTWTGTNTEAFF.